Sequencing of this T cell receptor (beta chain) was carried out in a study of T cell responses to AZD1222 COVID-19 vaccine. As concerns this clone: The antigen is not known.

Germline V lookup: CDR1 MGHRA, CDR2 YSYEKL. Trimming stripped 3 bases from V and 8 bases from J, with 14 bases between. The CDR3 spans 14 residues. Study-level findings and limits: Variant regions that are unmutated are reportedly the target of nearly half of spike-specific TCRs. Two doses of AZD1222 preceded a rise in Spike-specific TCR breadth and depth. Clonal diversity may have been underestimated in mostly white British donors. Dominant at 160-218 and 743-854, vaccine-associated CD4 TCRs also spanned spike.

The repertoire was sequenced with immunoSEQ multiplex PCR; TCRdb's copy has only in-frame clones and lacks some. The data hold more than 110,000 clones, with approximately 89% observed a single time. The rearrangement links TRBV4-1 to TRBJ1-3; a possible D gene is TRBD1 (6 bases). This clonotype originated in an adult in good health. The specimen comprised peripheral blood, sampled on day 0 of AZD1222 vaccination. The CDR3 DNA follows: TGCGCCAGCAGCCAGGGGGGCAAGGGCCACACCATATATTTT. The encoded protein is CASSQGGKGHTIYF.